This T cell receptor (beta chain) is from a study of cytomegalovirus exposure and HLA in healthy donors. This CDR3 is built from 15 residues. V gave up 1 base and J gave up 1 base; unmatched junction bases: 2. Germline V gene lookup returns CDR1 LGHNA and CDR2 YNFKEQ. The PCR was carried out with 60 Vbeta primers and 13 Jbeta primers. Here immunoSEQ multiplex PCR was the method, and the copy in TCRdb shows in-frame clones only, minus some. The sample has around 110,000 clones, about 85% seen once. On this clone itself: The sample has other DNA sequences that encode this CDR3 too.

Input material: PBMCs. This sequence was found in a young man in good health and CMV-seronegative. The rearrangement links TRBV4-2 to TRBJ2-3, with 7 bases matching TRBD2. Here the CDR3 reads CASSQVAGGTDTQYF. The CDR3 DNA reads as TGTGCCAGCAGCCAAGTCGCGGGGGGCACAGATACGCAGTATTTT.